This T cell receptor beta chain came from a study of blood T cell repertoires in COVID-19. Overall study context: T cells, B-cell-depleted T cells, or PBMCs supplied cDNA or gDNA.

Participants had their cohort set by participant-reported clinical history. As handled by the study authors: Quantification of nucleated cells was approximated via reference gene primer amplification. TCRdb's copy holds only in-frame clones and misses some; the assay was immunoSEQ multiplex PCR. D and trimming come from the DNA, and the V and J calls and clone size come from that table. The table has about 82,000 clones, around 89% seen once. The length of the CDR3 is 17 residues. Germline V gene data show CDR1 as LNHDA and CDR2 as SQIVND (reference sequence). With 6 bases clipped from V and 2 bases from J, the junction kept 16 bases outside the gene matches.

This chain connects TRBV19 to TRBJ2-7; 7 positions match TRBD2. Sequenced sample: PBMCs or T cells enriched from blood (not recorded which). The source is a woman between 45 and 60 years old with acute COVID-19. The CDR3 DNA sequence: TGTGCCAGTAGCCAAGGTATGGGGAGGGCAGGACCCTACGAGCAGTACTTC. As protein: CASSQGMGRAGPYEQYF.